This note documents a single TCR beta chain sequence. The sample comes from a study of blood T cell repertoires in COVID-19. The V end lost 2 bases, the J end lost 0 bases, and 10 bases lay between the germline ends. The CDR3 covers 15 residues. The germline gives CDR1 MGHRA, CDR2 YSYEKL. Libraries were prepared by immunoSEQ multiplex PCR; TCRdb keeps only in-frame clonotypes and omits some of them. This repertoire shows about 190,000 clones, roughly 80% found once; its top ten account for around an eighth. The chain is built from TRBV4-1 and TRBJ1-1; D is possibly TRBD1 (6 bases). This receptor was obtained from a man aged 30 to 45 with active or convalescent COVID-19. The source material was peripheral blood. The CDR3 protein is CASSQTGSMNTEAFF. CDR3 bases: TGCGCCAGCAGCCAAACAGGGTCCATGAACACTGAAGCTTTCTTT.